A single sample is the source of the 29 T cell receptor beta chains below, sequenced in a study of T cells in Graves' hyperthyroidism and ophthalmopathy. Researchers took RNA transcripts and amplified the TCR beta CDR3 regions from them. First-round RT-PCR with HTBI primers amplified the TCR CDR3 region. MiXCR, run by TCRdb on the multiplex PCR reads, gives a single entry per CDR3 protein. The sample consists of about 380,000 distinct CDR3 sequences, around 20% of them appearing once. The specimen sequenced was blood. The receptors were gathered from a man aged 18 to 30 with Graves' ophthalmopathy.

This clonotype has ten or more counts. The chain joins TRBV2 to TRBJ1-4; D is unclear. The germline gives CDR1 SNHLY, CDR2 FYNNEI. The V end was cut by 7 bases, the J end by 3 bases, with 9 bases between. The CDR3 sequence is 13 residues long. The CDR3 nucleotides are TGTGCCAGCATTGCCATGGCTAATGAAAAACTGTTTTTT. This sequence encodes CASIAMANEKLFF.

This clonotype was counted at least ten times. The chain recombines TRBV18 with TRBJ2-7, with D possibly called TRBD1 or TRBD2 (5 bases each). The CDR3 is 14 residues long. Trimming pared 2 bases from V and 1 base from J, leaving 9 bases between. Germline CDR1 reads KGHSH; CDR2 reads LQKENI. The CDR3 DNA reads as TGTGCCAGCTCACCAAAGGGACGGTCCTACGAGCAGTACTTC. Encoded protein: CASSPKGRSYEQYF.

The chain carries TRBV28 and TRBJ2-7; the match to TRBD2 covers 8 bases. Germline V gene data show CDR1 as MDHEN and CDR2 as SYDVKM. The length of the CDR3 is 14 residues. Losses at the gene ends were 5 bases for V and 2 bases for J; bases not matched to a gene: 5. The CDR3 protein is CASSRPGGAYEQYF. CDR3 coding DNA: TGTGCCAGCAGTCGCCCCGGGGGGGCCTACGAGCAGTACTTC.

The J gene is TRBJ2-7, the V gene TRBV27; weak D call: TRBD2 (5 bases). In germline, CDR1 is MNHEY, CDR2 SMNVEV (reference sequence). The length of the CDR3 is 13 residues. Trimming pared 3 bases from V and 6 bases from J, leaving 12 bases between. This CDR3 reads CASSFRPGSEQYF. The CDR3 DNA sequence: TGTGCCAGCAGTTTCCGTCCGGGGTCCGAGCAGTACTTC.

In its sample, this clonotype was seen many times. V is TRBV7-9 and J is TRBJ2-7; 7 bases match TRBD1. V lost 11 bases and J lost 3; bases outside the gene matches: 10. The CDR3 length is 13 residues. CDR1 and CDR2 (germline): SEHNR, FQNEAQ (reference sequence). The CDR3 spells CAVPGQLIYEQYF. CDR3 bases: TGTGCCGTTCCGGGACAGTTGATCTACGAGCAGTACTTC.

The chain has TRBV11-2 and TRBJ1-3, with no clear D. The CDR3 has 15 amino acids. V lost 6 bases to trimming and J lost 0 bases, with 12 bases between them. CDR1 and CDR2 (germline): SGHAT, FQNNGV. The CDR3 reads CASRRRGISGNTIYF. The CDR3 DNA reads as TGTGCCAGCAGGAGACGAGGGATCTCTGGAAACACCATATATTTT.

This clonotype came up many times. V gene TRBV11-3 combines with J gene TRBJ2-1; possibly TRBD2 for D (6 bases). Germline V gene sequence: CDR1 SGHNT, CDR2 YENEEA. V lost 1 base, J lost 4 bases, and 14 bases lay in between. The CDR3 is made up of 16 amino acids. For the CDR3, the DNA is TGTGCCAGCAGCTTAGGGGGGGTTGGCAGTTACAATGAGCAGTTCTTC. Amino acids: CASSLGGVGSYNEQFF.

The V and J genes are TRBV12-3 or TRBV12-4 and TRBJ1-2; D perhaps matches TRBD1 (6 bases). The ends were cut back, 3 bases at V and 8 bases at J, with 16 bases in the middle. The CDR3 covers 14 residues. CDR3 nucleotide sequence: TGTGCCAGCAGTTTGTCAGGGGACCCGGGAGGCTACACCTTC. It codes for CASSLSGDPGGYTF.

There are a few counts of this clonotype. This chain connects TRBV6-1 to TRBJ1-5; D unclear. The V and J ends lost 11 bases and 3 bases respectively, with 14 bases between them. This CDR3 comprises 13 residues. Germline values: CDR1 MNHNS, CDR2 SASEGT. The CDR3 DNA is TGTGCCGGAACCGGCGGGGTCAATCAGCCCCAGCATTTT. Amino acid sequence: CAGTGGVNQPQHF.

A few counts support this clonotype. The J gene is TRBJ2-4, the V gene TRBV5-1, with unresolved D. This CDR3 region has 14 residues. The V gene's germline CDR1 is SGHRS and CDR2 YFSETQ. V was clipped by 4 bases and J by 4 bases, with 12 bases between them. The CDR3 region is CASSPEFPKNIQYF. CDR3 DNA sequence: TGCGCCAGCAGCCCGGAGTTCCCGAAAAACATTCAGTACTTC.

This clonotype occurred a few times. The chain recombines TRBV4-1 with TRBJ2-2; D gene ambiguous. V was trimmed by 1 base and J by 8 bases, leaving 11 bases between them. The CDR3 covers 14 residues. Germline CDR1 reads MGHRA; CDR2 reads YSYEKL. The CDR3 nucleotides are TGCGCCAGCAGCCAAGGAAACTTGGCGGGGGAGCTGTTTTTT. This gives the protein CASSQGNLAGELFF.

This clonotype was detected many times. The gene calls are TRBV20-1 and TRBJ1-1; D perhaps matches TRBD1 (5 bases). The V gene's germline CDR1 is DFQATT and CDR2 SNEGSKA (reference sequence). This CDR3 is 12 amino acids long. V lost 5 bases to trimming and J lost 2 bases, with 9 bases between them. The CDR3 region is CSAFTGNTEAFF. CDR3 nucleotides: TGCAGTGCTTTTACAGGTAACACTGAAGCTTTCTTT.

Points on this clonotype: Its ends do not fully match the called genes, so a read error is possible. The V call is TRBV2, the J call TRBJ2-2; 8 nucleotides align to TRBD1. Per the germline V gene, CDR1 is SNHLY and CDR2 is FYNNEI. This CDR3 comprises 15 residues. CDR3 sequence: CASREGQGWGGELFF. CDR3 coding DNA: TGTGCCAGCAGGGAAGGACAGGGTTGGGGCGGGGAGCTGTTTTTT.

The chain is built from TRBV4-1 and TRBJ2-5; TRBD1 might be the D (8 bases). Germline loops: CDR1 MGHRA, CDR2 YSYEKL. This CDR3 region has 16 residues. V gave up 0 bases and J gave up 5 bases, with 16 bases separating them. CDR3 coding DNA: TGCGCCAGCAGCCAAGAGGCTGACAGGGGAGGGGAGACCCAGTACTTC. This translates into CASSQEADRGGETQYF.

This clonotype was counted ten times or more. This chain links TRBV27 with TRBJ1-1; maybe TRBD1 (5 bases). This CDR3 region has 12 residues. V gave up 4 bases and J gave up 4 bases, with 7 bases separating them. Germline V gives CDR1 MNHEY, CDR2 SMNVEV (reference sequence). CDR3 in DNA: TGTGCCAGCAGTTGGGGGGGCACTGAAGCTTTCTTT. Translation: CASSWGGTEAFF.

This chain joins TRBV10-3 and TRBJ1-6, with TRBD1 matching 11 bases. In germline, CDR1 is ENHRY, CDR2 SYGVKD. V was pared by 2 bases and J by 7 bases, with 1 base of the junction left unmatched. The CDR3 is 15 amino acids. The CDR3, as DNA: TGTGCCATCAGTGAGGGGGACAGGGGGAATTCACCCCTCCACTTT. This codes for CAISEGDRGNSPLHF.

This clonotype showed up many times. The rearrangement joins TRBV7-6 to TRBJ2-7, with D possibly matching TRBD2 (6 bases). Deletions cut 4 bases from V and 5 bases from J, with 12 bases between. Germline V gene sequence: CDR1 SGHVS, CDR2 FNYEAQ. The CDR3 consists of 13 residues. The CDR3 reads CASSWTREHEQYF. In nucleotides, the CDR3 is TGTGCCAGCAGCTGGACCCGGGAGCACGAGCAGTACTTC.

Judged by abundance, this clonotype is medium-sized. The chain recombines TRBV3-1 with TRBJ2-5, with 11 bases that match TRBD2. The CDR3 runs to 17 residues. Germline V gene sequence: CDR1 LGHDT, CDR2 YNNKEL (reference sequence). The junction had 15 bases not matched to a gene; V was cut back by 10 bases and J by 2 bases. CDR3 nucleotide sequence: TGTGCCACCTCACCAGGGGGACTAGCGGAGATACAAGAGACCCAGTACTTC. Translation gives CATSPGGLAEIQETQYF.

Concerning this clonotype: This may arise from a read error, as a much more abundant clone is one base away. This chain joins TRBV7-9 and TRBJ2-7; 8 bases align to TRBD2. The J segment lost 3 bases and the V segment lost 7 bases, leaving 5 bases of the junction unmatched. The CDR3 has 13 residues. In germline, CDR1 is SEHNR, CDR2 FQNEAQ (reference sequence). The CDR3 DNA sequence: TGTGCCAGCAACGACCGGGAGGGCTACGAGCAGTACTTC. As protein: CASNDREGYEQYF.

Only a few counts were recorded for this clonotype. The CDR3 region is CASSKGTSGGNEQFF. The CDR3 DNA is TGTGCCAGCAGCAAAGGGACTAGCGGGGGCAATGAGCAGTTCTTC. This sequence joins TRBV14 and TRBJ2-1; the match to TRBD2 covers 14 bases. With V trimmed by 5 bases and J by 6 bases, 3 bases remained unmatched. This CDR3 comprises 15 residues. Germline V lookup: CDR1 SGHDN, CDR2 FVKESK.

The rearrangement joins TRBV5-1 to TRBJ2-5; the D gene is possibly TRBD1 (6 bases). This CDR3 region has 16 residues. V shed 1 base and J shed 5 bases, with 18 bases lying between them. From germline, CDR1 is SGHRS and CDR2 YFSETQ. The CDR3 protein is CASSLSSDGTSETQYF. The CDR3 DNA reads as TGCGCCAGCAGCTTGTCCTCTGACGGGACATCGGAGACCCAGTACTTC.

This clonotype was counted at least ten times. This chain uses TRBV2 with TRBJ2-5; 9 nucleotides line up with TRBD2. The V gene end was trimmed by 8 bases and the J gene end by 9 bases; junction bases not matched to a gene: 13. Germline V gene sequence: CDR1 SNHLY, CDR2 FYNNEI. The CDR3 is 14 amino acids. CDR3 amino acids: CASVGGGAVMAQYF. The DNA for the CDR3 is TGTGCCAGCGTCGGCGGGGGGGCGGTTATGGCCCAGTACTTC.

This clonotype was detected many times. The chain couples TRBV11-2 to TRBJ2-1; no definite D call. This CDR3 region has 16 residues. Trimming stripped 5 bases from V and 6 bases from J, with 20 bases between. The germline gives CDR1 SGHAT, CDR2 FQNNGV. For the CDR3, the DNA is TGTGCCAGCAGCCGACCCTTATCTAGTGGCTCCAATGAGCAGTTCTTC. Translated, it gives CASSRPLSSGSNEQFF.

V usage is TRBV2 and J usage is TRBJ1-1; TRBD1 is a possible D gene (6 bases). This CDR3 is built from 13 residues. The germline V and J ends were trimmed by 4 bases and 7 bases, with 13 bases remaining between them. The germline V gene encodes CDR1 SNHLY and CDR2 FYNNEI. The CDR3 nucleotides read TGTGCCAGCAGTGTAGGGGGGGGGCTTGAAGCTTTCTTT. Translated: CASSVGGGLEAFF.

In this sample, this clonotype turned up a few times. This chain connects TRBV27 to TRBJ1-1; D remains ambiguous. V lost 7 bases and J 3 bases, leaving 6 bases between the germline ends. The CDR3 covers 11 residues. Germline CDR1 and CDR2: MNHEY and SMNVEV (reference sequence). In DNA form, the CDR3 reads TGTGCCAGCAAGGGTCACACTGAAGCTTTCTTT. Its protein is CASKGHTEAFF.

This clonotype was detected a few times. Here the CDR3 DNA reads TGCGCCAGTCGCATCGGGGGCTATGGCTACACCTTC. This encodes CASRIGGYGYTF. The rearrangement links TRBV5-1 to TRBJ1-2, with a possible D match to TRBD1 (5 bases). Trimming pared 8 bases from V and 4 bases from J, leaving 12 bases between. There are 12 residues in the CDR3. Germline V gene sequence: CDR1 SGHRS, CDR2 YFSETQ.

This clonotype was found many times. The CDR3 DNA reads TGTGCCAGCAGCTCACTAGGGGGGCCGACAGATACGCAGTATTTT. It yields the protein CASSSLGGPTDTQYF. The J gene is TRBJ2-3, the V gene TRBV7-3, with D perhaps being TRBD1 or TRBD2 (6 bases each). The length of the CDR3 is 15 residues. Germline CDR1 is SGHTA and CDR2 is FQGTGA. V lost 4 bases, J lost 3 bases, and 14 bases lay in between.

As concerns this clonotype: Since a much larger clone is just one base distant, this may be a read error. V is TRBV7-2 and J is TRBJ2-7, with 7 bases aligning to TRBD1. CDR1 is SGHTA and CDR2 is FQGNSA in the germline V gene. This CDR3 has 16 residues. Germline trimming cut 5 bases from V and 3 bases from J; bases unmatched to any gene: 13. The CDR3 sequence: CASSIDRPGGSYEQYF. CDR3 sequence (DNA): TGTGCCAGCAGCATCGATAGACCAGGGGGAAGCTACGAGCAGTACTTC.

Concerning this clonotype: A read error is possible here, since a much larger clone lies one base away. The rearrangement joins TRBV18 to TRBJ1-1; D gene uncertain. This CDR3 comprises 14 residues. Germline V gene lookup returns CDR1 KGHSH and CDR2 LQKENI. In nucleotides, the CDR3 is TGTGCCAGCTCACCACCGATAGAGAACACTGAAACTTTCTTT. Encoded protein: CASSPPIENTETFF.